This TCR beta chain was retrieved from a study of blood T cell repertoires in COVID-19. Per the original methods: Nucleated cell counts were estimated from reference gene primer amplification. Repertoires were generated with immunoSEQ multiplex PCR, while TCRdb's copy carries only in-frame clones and drops some. Clone size and V and J calls were adopted from that table, with D and trimming inferred from the DNA. The sample consists of around 190,000 clones, 80% to 90% of them appearing once. V lost 6 bases and J lost 0; bases outside the gene matches: 7. Germline V lookup: CDR1 LNHDA, CDR2 SQIVND (reference sequence). This CDR3 comprises 16 residues.

This chain links TRBV19 with TRBJ2-7; 11 bases match TRBD2. This receptor was taken from a human donor in a cohort sampled during active COVID-19. Sequenced input: peripheral blood. The CDR3 nucleotides read TGTGCCAGTAGCCCCTTAGCGGGGGGGTACTCCTACGAGCAGTACTTC. It is translated as CASSPLAGGYSYEQYF.